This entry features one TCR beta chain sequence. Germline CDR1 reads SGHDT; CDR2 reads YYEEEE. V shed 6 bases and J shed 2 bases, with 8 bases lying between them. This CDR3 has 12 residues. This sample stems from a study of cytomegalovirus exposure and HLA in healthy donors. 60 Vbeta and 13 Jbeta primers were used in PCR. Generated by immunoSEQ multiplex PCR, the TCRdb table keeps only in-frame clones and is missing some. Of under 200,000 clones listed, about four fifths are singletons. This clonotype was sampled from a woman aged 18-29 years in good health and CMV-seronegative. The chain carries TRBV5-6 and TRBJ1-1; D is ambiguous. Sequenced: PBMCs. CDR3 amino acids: CASTARNTEAFF. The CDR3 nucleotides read TGTGCCAGCACCGCCAGAAACACTGAAGCTTTCTTT.